The next 25 T cell receptor beta chains were all read from a single sample in a study of T cell responses to AZD1222 COVID-19 vaccine. The repertoire was sequenced with immunoSEQ multiplex PCR; TCRdb's copy has only in-frame clones and lacks some. The table lists some 150,000 clones, 92% of them singletons, with 4.4% in the top ten. Sample: peripheral blood, taken on day 0 of MenACWY control vaccination. The receptors were sampled from an adult in good health.

V and J are TRBV14 and TRBJ1-5, with D hard to call. The germline V gene has CDR1 SGHDN and CDR2 FVKESK. This CDR3 spans 14 amino acids. Between the trimmed V and J ends, which lost 8 bases and 4 bases, there was a span of 15 bases. In DNA form, the CDR3 reads TGTGCCAGCGCCCGCCCGGGCCGTAATCAGCCCCAGCATTTT. Protein: CASARPGRNQPQHF. The full variable domain, its missing parts supplied by reference TRBV14 and TRBJ1-5, is EAGVTQFPSHSVIEKGQTVTLRCDPISGHDNLYWYRRVMGKEIKFLLHFVKESKQDESGMPNNRFLAERTGGTYSTLKVQPAELEDSGVYFCASARPGRNQPQHFGDGTRLSIL.

The chain joins TRBV19 to TRBJ2-2; D unresolved. The V end lost 2 bases, the J end lost 4 bases, and 5 bases lay between the germline ends. The germline V gene has CDR1 LNHDA and CDR2 SQIVND (reference sequence). The CDR3 is made up of 13 amino acids. The CDR3 loop reads CASSIRVTGELFF. In nucleotides, the CDR3 is TGTGCCAGTAGTATAAGGGTCACCGGGGAGCTGTTTTTT.

This clone appeared a single time. This chain joins TRBV7-6 and TRBJ1-2, with D unresolved. The V gene's germline CDR1 is SGHVS and CDR2 FNYEAQ. This CDR3 has 13 amino acids. The V gene lost 1 base and the J gene lost 8 bases, with 11 bases spanning the gap. CDR3 loop: CASSLGRKRGYTF. CDR3 coding DNA: TGTGCCAGCAGCTTAGGTCGCAAAAGGGGCTACACCTTC. Using reference TRBV7-6 and TRBJ1-2 for the parts outside the CDR3, the full variable domain is GAGVSQSPRYKVTKRGQDVALRCDPISGHVSLYWYRQALGQGPEFLTYFNYEAQQDKSGLPNDRFSAERPEGSISTLTIQRTEQRDSAMYRCASSLGRKRGYTFGSGTRLTVV.

This chain connects TRBV24-1 to TRBJ1-1, with D unclear. Germline V gene lookup returns CDR1 KGHDR and CDR2 SFDVKD. Trimming pared 6 bases from V and 1 base from J, leaving 8 bases between. This CDR3 has 13 residues. The CDR3 sequence: CATSPDQNTEAFF. The CDR3 DNA reads as TGTGCCACCAGTCCCGACCAGAACACTGAAGCTTTCTTT.

The V and J genes are TRBV5-1 and TRBJ2-7; D gene ambiguous. This CDR3 comprises 11 residues. CDR1 and CDR2 from the germline V gene are SGHRS and YFSETQ. V lost 0 bases and J 6 bases, leaving 4 bases between the germline ends. In DNA form, the CDR3 reads TGCGCCAGCAGCTTGGGTATCGAGCAGTACTTC. Translation gives CASSLGIEQYF.

CDR3 DNA: TGCAGTGCTAGGGACCGGTGGCCTTTCTTT. This translates into CSARDRWPFF. The chain combines TRBV20-1 with TRBJ1-1; no firm D call. V lost 3 bases, J lost 12 bases, and 11 bases lay in between. Germline-derived CDR1 and CDR2 are DFQATT and SNEGSKA (reference sequence). This CDR3 region has 10 residues.

The chain carries TRBV9 and TRBJ2-2; 10 bases line up with TRBD2. This CDR3 has 15 amino acids. Losses at the gene ends were 5 bases for V and 3 bases for J; bases not matched to a gene: 4. Germline lookup yields CDR1 SGDLS and CDR2 YYNGEE. The chain's CDR3 is CASRSTSGYTGELFF. CDR3 sequence (DNA): TGTGCCAGCAGGTCGACTAGCGGGTACACCGGGGAGCTGTTTTTT. The full variable domain, completed using reference TRBV9 and TRBJ2-2, is DSGVTQTPKHLITATGQRVTLRCSPRSGDLSVYWYQQSLDQGLQFLIQYYNGEERAKGNILERFSAQQFPDLHSELNLSSLELGDSALYFCASRSTSGYTGELFFGEGSRLTVL.

The chain recombines TRBV30 with TRBJ1-2; D is uncertain. The CDR3 has 14 residues. CDR1 and CDR2 (germline): GTSNPN, SVGIG (reference sequence). V shed 2 bases and J shed 6 bases, with 16 bases lying between them. In DNA form, the CDR3 reads TGTGCCTGGAGTCCGACCGCCATGTTCGATGGCTACACCTTC. Translated: CAWSPTAMFDGYTF.

The rearrangement links TRBV7-2 to TRBJ2-5; 7 nucleotides line up with TRBD2. Germline CDR1 SGHTA, CDR2 FQGNSA. J gave up 3 bases and V 1 base, and 5 bases lay outside the gene matches. The CDR3 has 15 amino acids. CDR3 DNA sequence: TGTGCCAGCAGCTTAGTGTCTAGCGGAGAAGAGACCCAGTACTTC. This translates into CASSLVSSGEETQYF.

The V and J genes are TRBV10-1 and TRBJ1-5; D remains ambiguous. CDR3 length equals 11 residues. From germline, CDR1 is WNHNN and CDR2 SYGVQD (reference sequence). Trimming shortened V by 3 bases and J by 6 bases, and 3 bases separated the two germline ends. The CDR3 coding sequence is TGCGCCAGCAGTGAAGGTCAGCCCCAGCATTTT. Protein product: CASSEGQPQHF.

The chain carries TRBV6-5 and TRBJ1-5, with a tentative D call TRBD1 (6 bases). CDR1 is MNHEY and CDR2 is SVGAGI in the germline V gene. The CDR3 has 14 residues. The V end was cut by 8 bases, the J end by 7 bases, with 18 bases between. CDR3 sequence (DNA): TGTGCCAGCGATGCGAGGGGGGTCGAACAGCCCCAGCATTTT. Its translation is CASDARGVEQPQHF.

A note on this clone: The sample has other DNA sequences that encode this CDR3 too. The chain recombines TRBV30 with TRBJ1-2, with D unresolved. Germline CDR1 GTSNPN, CDR2 SVGIG (reference sequence). This CDR3 comprises 14 residues. Trimming shortened V by 0 bases and J by 2 bases, and 10 bases separated the two germline ends. The CDR3 protein is CAWSVLGRNYGYTF. The CDR3 DNA sequence: TGTGCCTGGAGTGTACTGGGCAGGAACTATGGCTACACCTTC.

V gene TRBV3-1 (or the pseudogene TRBV3-2) combines with J gene TRBJ2-1; D is ambiguous. The V end lost 0 bases, the J end lost 10 bases, and 10 bases lay between the germline ends. The CDR3 covers 13 residues. Germline V CDR1 and CDR2: LGHDT, YNNKEL (reference sequence). CDR3 nucleotides: TGTGCCAGCAGCCAAGATCTTAGGTTAGAGCAGTTCTTC. This codes for CASSQDLRLEQFF.

The CDR3 here is CATSGAGGSNQPQHF. DNA of the CDR3: TGTGCCACCAGTGGGGCAGGGGGTAGCAATCAGCCCCAGCATTTT. The rearrangement links TRBV24-1 to TRBJ1-5, with TRBD1 matching over 7 bases. Germline V gives CDR1 KGHDR, CDR2 SFDVKD. V trimming: 5 bases; J trimming: 0 bases; junction bases outside the gene matches: 3. The CDR3 has 15 residues.

The chain joins TRBV30 to TRBJ1-1, with a tentative D call TRBD1 (6 bases). The CDR3 is made up of 13 amino acids. V was clipped by 4 bases and J by 10 bases, with 19 bases between them. Germline V gene sequence: CDR1 GTSNPN, CDR2 SVGIG (reference sequence). The chain's CDR3 is CAWTLEGHRVAFF. DNA for the CDR3: TGTGCCTGGACGCTTGAGGGACACCGGGTAGCTTTCTTT.

V gene TRBV11-3 combines with J gene TRBJ2-5; 12 bases align to TRBD2. From germline, CDR1 is SGHNT and CDR2 YENEEA. Trimming at V came to 0 bases and at J to 5 bases, leaving 13 bases not matched to a gene. The CDR3 sequence is 19 residues long. CDR3 in amino acids: CASSLEGLAGGPSRETQYF. CDR3 DNA: TGTGCCAGCAGCTTAGAGGGCCTAGCGGGAGGGCCCTCGCGGGAGACCCAGTACTTC.

The V call is TRBV4-3, the J call TRBJ1-5; D call uncertain. The CDR3 totals 16 residues. Trimming removed 0 bases from V and 3 bases from J, with 12 bases in between. Germline V gives CDR1 LGHNA, CDR2 YSLEER. The CDR3 protein is CASSQDRFPINQPQHF. The CDR3 DNA reads TGCGCCAGCAGCCAAGATCGTTTCCCCATCAATCAGCCCCAGCATTTT.

This chain uses TRBV29-1 with TRBJ2-7, with D tentatively TRBD1 (6 bases). V lost 4 bases and J 7 bases, leaving 14 bases between the germline ends. CDR3 length: 12 residues. Germline V gene sequence: CDR1 SQVTM, CDR2 ANQGSEA. The CDR3, as DNA: TGCAGCGTTGGGGGGCCCGTGGGGGAGCAGTACTTC. This encodes CSVGGPVGEQYF.

The V call is TRBV19, the J call TRBJ1-1, with D perhaps TRBD1 (5 bases). CDR1 and CDR2 (germline): LNHDA, SQIVND (reference sequence). Trimming removed 8 bases at V and 3 bases at J, with 13 bases between. This CDR3 spans 13 amino acids. CDR3 sequence reads: CASGRGGDTEAFF. Here the CDR3 DNA reads TGTGCCAGTGGCCGGGGGGGTGACACTGAAGCTTTCTTT.

This chain links TRBV19 with TRBJ1-5; D may be TRBD1 (5 bases). CDR1 LNHDA and CDR2 SQIVND come from the germline V gene (reference sequence). The CDR3 spans 14 residues. Trimming took 4 bases from V and 3 from J, leaving 10 bases between them. CDR3 DNA sequence: TGTGCCAGTAGTAGGGGCAGGGACAATCAGCCCCAGCATTTT. Translating it yields CASSRGRDNQPQHF.

The chain uses TRBV28 and TRBJ2-7, with TRBD2 matching 8 bases. This CDR3 has 14 residues. CDR1 and CDR2 from the germline V gene are MDHEN and SYDVKM. J gave up 7 bases and V 1 base, and 6 bases lay outside the gene matches. The CDR3 DNA is TGTGCCAGCAGTTTATACGGGAGGGTGAGAGAGCAGTACTTC. It is translated as CASSLYGRVREQYF.

The rearrangement uses TRBV24-1 and TRBJ2-7; 9 bases match TRBD1. V shed 4 bases, J shed 2 bases, and the junction held 8 bases outside the gene matches. The CDR3 has 16 residues. Germline V gene lookup returns CDR1 KGHDR and CDR2 SFDVKD. CDR3 sequence reads: CATSDPGTGSTYEQYF. The CDR3 bases are TGTGCCACCAGTGACCCCGGGACAGGGTCCACCTACGAGCAGTACTTC.

The chain carries TRBV28 and TRBJ2-7; the match to TRBD1 covers 9 bases. The CDR3 length is 15 residues. Germline CDR1 MDHEN, CDR2 SYDVKM. J was trimmed by 3 bases and V by 4 bases; bases with no gene match: 7. CDR3 region: CASSSFRTGVYEQYF. DNA for the CDR3: TGTGCCAGCAGTTCTTTTAGGACAGGGGTCTACGAGCAGTACTTC.

This clone showed up just once. V gene TRBV28 combines with J gene TRBJ1-6; D not certain. Trimming removed 10 bases at V and 10 bases at J, with 17 bases between. In germline, CDR1 is MDHEN, CDR2 SYDVKM. There are 13 residues in the CDR3. The DNA of the CDR3 is TGTGCCACCATCCAGGATCGGTGGTCACCCCTCCACTTT. It yields the protein CATIQDRWSPLHF. The entire variable domain, with the rest obtained from reference TRBV28 and TRBJ1-6, is as follows: DVKVTQSSRYLVKRTGEKVFLECVQDMDHENMFWYRQDPGLGLRLIYFSYDVKMKEKGDIPEGYSVSREKKERFSLILESASTNQTSMYLCATIQDRWSPLHFGNGTRLTVT.

V and J are TRBV29-1 and TRBJ2-7, with no clear D. With 7 bases removed from V and 0 bases from J, the gap between germline ends came to 10 bases. The germline gives CDR1 SQVTM, CDR2 ANQGSEA. This CDR3 has 12 residues. This chain's CDR3 is CSAGLGSYEQYF. In DNA form, the CDR3 reads TGCAGCGCCGGCCTGGGCTCCTACGAGCAGTACTTC.